The rows below give T cell receptor beta chains drawn from one sample of a study of blood T cell repertoires in COVID-19. Clones were sequenced by immunoSEQ multiplex PCR, and TCRdb holds only the in-frame ones, with some missing. The sample shows some 190,000 clones, about 80% of them seen only once. The specimen was PBMCs or T cells enriched from blood (not recorded which). Receptors originate from a man aged 60 to 75 who had been exposed to COVID-19. The CDR3 runs from the conserved cysteine through the conserved F or W.

V gene: TRBV5-6; J gene: TRBJ1-5; CDR3 protein: CASSLGGSSNQPQHF
V gene: TRBV11-3; J gene: TRBJ2-2; CDR3 protein: CASATGYTGELFF
V gene: TRBV30; J gene: TRBJ2-2; CDR3 protein: CAWSGTNTGELFF
V gene: TRBV19; J gene: TRBJ2-2; CDR3 protein: CASSSETANTGELFF
V gene: TRBV3-1/TRBV3-2; J gene: TRBJ1-2; CDR3 protein: CASSQAGFGYGYTF
V gene: TRBV19; J gene: TRBJ1-1; CDR3 protein: CASSIAGQGTEAFF
V gene: TRBV5-6; J gene: TRBJ2-3; CDR3 protein: CASSPTQRDTQYF
V gene: TRBV30; J gene: TRBJ2-7; CDR3 protein: CACPGTGSYEQYF
V gene: TRBV3-1/TRBV3-2; J gene: TRBJ1-3; CDR3 protein: CASSTNQGTGNTIYF
V gene: TRBV9; J gene: TRBJ1-2; CDR3 protein: CASSADSAWRGGYTF
V gene: TRBV6-5; J gene: TRBJ2-7; CDR3 protein: CASKRQGFGYEQYF
V gene: TRBV7-9; J gene: TRBJ1-1; CDR3 protein: CASSLPTGLGEAFF
V gene: TRBV4-2; J gene: TRBJ2-7; CDR3 protein: CASSQRGSFAASGGHEQYF
V gene: TRBV30; J gene: TRBJ2-5; CDR3 protein: CAWSLAGRAETQYF
V gene: TRBV28; J gene: TRBJ1-2; CDR3 protein: CASSLTGDYGYTF
V gene: TRBV5-6; J gene: TRBJ2-5; CDR3 protein: CASSLVGNRGGETQYF
V gene: TRBV5-1; J gene: TRBJ2-5; CDR3 protein: CASSLLGGYRETQYF
V gene: TRBV6-1; J gene: TRBJ1-5; CDR3 protein: CASSESYSDRVVNQPQHF
V gene: TRBV19; J gene: TRBJ1-5; CDR3 protein: CASSTSQGMTPQHF
V gene: TRBV7-9; J gene: TRBJ2-2; CDR3 protein: CASSSPLPLGPPGELFF
V gene: TRBV15; J gene: TRBJ2-7; CDR3 protein: CATSREGTGDYEQYF
V gene: TRBV7-3; J gene: TRBJ2-2; CDR3 protein: CASSPRGRGGELFF
V gene: TRBV15; J gene: TRBJ1-5; CDR3 protein: CATSSPVQDQPQHF
V gene: TRBV10-3; J gene: TRBJ1-2; CDR3 protein: CAITQDRAGYTF
V gene: TRBV5-1; J gene: TRBJ2-3; CDR3 protein: CASSLKGGRDRYTQYF
V gene: TRBV6-5; J gene: TRBJ1-1; CDR3 protein: CASRPTQTANTEAFF
V gene: TRBV9; J gene: TRBJ2-7; CDR3 protein: CASSVGLGYEQYF
V gene: TRBV27; J gene: TRBJ1-2; CDR3 protein: CASSPRDLLYGYTF
V gene: TRBV7-9; J gene: TRBJ1-2; CDR3 protein: CASSLATEGGYTF
V gene: TRBV7-3; J gene: TRBJ1-1; CDR3 protein: CASSLYMNTEAFF
V gene: TRBV19; J gene: TRBJ2-1; CDR3 protein: CASSTPGQYNEQFF
V gene: TRBV5-1; J gene: TRBJ1-5; CDR3 protein: CASSLAGGAGQPQHF
V gene: TRBV30; J gene: TRBJ1-5; CDR3 protein: CAWSWGQGARQPQHF
V gene: TRBV7-8; J gene: TRBJ1-3; CDR3 protein: CASSLAPASSGNTIYF
V gene: TRBV27; J gene: TRBJ2-1; CDR3 protein: CASSVLGGTYNEQFF
V gene: TRBV19; J gene: TRBJ1-5; CDR3 protein: CASSTQGAPSQPQHF
V gene: TRBV6-5; J gene: TRBJ2-7; CDR3 protein: CGSGGPTYEQYF
V gene: TRBV6-6; J gene: TRBJ2-3; CDR3 protein: CASKSPGLTDTQYF
V gene: TRBV5-1; J gene: TRBJ2-3; CDR3 protein: CASSLDRPTDTQYF
V gene: TRBV9; J gene: TRBJ1-1; CDR3 protein: CASSPTGSKEAFF
V gene: TRBV24-1; J gene: TRBJ2-5; CDR3 protein: CATSGFMGRGFGETQYF
V gene: TRBV5-1; J gene: TRBJ1-2; CDR3 protein: CASSPSSDSLSGYTF
V gene: TRBV14; J gene: TRBJ2-5; CDR3 protein: CASSQALSSGIQETQYF
V gene: TRBV5-1; J gene: TRBJ1-1; CDR3 protein: CASSLGLRTGPMNTEAFF
V gene: TRBV18; J gene: TRBJ2-2; CDR3 protein: CASSPTKTSGYTGELFF
V gene: TRBV11-3; J gene: TRBJ2-3; CDR3 protein: CASSLARGTDTQYF
V gene: TRBV30; J gene: TRBJ2-1; CDR3 protein: CAWSPGTSGRTYNEQFF
V gene: TRBV30; J gene: TRBJ2-5; CDR3 protein: CAWSVGGGSQETQYF
V gene: TRBV2; J gene: TRBJ2-1; CDR3 protein: CASSGGTSGWNEQFF
V gene: TRBV9; J gene: TRBJ2-3; CDR3 protein: CASSVGTSGSYRDTQYF
V gene: TRBV18; J gene: TRBJ1-1; CDR3 protein: CASSPRQPGGTEAFF
V gene: TRBV29-1; J gene: TRBJ1-2; CDR3 protein: CSVPPTPSGDVYGYTF
V gene: TRBV19; J gene: TRBJ2-3; CDR3 protein: CASSTDSYTQYF
V gene: TRBV29-1; J gene: TRBJ1-1; CDR3 protein: CSVQTGITEAFF
V gene: TRBV12-5; J gene: TRBJ2-7; CDR3 protein: CASGSLRQGIYEQYF
V gene: TRBV6-5; J gene: TRBJ2-1; CDR3 protein: CASSYLQGARNEQFF
V gene: TRBV24-1; J gene: TRBJ2-7; CDR3 protein: CATSDPGQSPYEQYF
V gene: TRBV7-9; J gene: TRBJ2-5; CDR3 protein: CASSYDRLQETQYF